Below, 14 T cell receptor beta chains from the same sample are listed, as sequenced in a study of post-analysis software for immune sequencing data (dated by TCRdb to 2014 to 2015). Their target antigens are unknown. Libraries were prepared through PCR. Sequencing instrument: Illumina HiSeq 2500. To reduce PCR and sequencing biases, unique molecular identifiers were incorporated into the TCR beta cDNA libraries. Using fastp at Q25 and MiXCR, TCRdb reprocessed the public reads and kept productive beta chains. Every distinct CDR3 protein forms one entry, paired with its most common genes and DNA. This sample comprises hundreds of thousands of distinct CDR3 sequences, less than 45% of them detected only once. The ten biggest clones cover 9% to 14% of the sample. The research as a whole found: Roughly 5 TRBV segments, including TRBV5-6, TRBV5-1 and TRBV20-1, were significantly more frequent in patients than controls.

The source material was blood. These receptors were obtained from a girl between 5 and 17 years old with multiple sclerosis.

This sequence joins TRBV20-1 and TRBJ1-5, with D possibly TRBD1 on 5 matching bases. This CDR3 spans 15 amino acids. From germline, CDR1 is DFQATT and CDR2 SNEGSKA (reference sequence). Trimming took 2 bases from V and 0 from J, leaving 11 bases between them. CDR3 residues: CSARFRDYSNQPQHF. The CDR3 bases are TGCAGTGCTAGATTCAGGGATTATAGCAATCAGCCCCAGCATTTT.

The chain uses TRBV6-2 or TRBV6-3 and TRBJ2-7, with 9 bases fitting TRBD1. Looked up from germline, CDR1 is MNHEY and CDR2 is SVGEGT. CDR3 length: 15 residues. The V segment lost 6 bases and the J segment 4 bases; nucleotides outside the gene matches: 10. The CDR3 loop is CASSPPGQGRYEQYF. The CDR3, as DNA: TGTGCCAGCAGCCCACCGGGACAGGGACGATACGAGCAGTACTTC.

This clonotype was observed a handful of times. The genes are TRBV12-3 or TRBV12-4 and TRBJ1-1; 8 nucleotides line up with TRBD1. The junction had 6 bases not matched to a gene; V was cut back by 5 bases and J by 4 bases. The CDR3 has 14 amino acids. The DNA of the CDR3 is TGTGCCAGCAGTCTACAGGGGGAGTTCACTGAAGCTTTCTTT. Its protein product is CASSLQGEFTEAFF.

V is TRBV28 and J is TRBJ2-1; 12 bases match TRBD2. The J segment lost 6 bases and the V segment lost 6 bases, leaving 6 bases of the junction unmatched. Germline V gene data show CDR1 as MDHEN and CDR2 as SYDVKM. The CDR3 is 15 residues long. The CDR3 region is CASSTLAGGGNEQFF. CDR3 sequence (DNA): TGTGCCAGCAGCACTCTAGCGGGAGGGGGCAATGAGCAGTTCTTC.

The chain is built from TRBV29-1 and TRBJ2-7; D may match TRBD1 or TRBD2 (6 bases each). The ends were cut back, 0 bases at V and 3 bases at J, with 15 bases in the middle. The CDR3 consists of 15 residues. The germline CDR1 and CDR2 sequences are SQVTM and ANQGSEA. Here the CDR3 DNA reads TGCAGCGTTGAAGATCGGGGCGGGGACAACTACGAGCAGTACTTC. It is translated as CSVEDRGGDNYEQYF.

The chain uses TRBV20-1 and TRBJ2-2; D not resolved. The germline V gene has CDR1 DFQATT and CDR2 SNEGSKA (reference sequence). Trimming shortened V by 1 base and J by 6 bases, and 3 bases separated the two germline ends. CDR3 length: 11 amino acids. Written as DNA, the CDR3 is TGCAGTGCTAGAGCGGCCGGGGAGCTGTTTTTT. Translation gives CSARAAGELFF.

This clonotype has a count of ten or more. The chain has TRBV4-1 and TRBJ2-1; 12 bases fit TRBD2. V lost 3 bases and J lost 8; bases outside the gene matches: 11. The CDR3 totals 17 residues. Germline V gene lookup returns CDR1 MGHRA and CDR2 YSYEKL. The CDR3 loop reads CASSHTPSGRGRHEQFF. In DNA, the CDR3 is TGCGCCAGCAGCCACACACCTAGCGGGAGGGGAAGGCATGAGCAGTTCTTC.

This clonotype was counted only a few times. This chain connects TRBV20-1 to TRBJ2-1, with D perhaps matching TRBD2 (6 bases). This CDR3 has 16 amino acids. Trimming pared 6 bases from V and 12 bases from J, leaving 30 bases between. The V gene's germline CDR1 is DFQATT and CDR2 SNEGSKA (reference sequence). The CDR3 spells CSALAPSTRPYSGQFF. The CDR3 nucleotides are TGCAGTGCCCTAGCCCCATCGACTAGGCCGTACTCTGGGCAGTTCTTC.

A few counts support this clonotype. This chain joins TRBV12-3 or TRBV12-4 and TRBJ2-7; 7 nucleotides align to TRBD1. The CDR3 loop spans 16 amino acids. V shed 4 bases, J shed 2 bases, and the junction held 11 bases outside the gene matches. The DNA for the CDR3 is TGTGCCAGCAGTTCGTTCCCGGGGACAGCGACCTACGAGCAGTACTTC. Protein: CASSSFPGTATYEQYF.

This chain links TRBV15 with TRBJ2-7; no clear D gene. Trimming removed 4 bases at V and 5 bases at J, with 24 bases between. Germline CDR1 is LNHNV and CDR2 is YYDKDF (reference sequence). CDR3 length: 17 residues. DNA of the CDR3: TGTGCCACCAGCAATCCGGGTGCCGGGCGTCTCAGGAACGAGCAGTACTTC. Translation: CATSNPGAGRLRNEQYF.

This sequence joins TRBV6-2 or TRBV6-3 and TRBJ2-7; D call uncertain. The CDR3 loop spans 14 amino acids. Trimming removed 5 bases from V and 7 bases from J, with 18 bases in between. Per the germline V gene, CDR1 is MNHEY and CDR2 is SVGEGT. The CDR3 DNA sequence: TGTGCCAGCAGTACCCGTACGACCTTGGGGGAGCAGTACTTC. Protein sequence: CASSTRTTLGEQYF.

The chain recombines TRBV29-1 with TRBJ2-1; D might be TRBD2 (5 bases). Germline V gene data show CDR1 as SQVTM and CDR2 as ANQGSEA. Trimming took 6 bases from V and 10 from J, leaving 19 bases between them. The length of the CDR3 is 13 residues. The CDR3 here is CSVVVGLGYEQFF. The CDR3 DNA reads TGCAGCGTGGTAGTAGGACTGGGCTACGAGCAGTTCTTC.

This clonotype has more than one count but fewer than ten. This chain joins TRBV15 and TRBJ2-7; tentatively, D is TRBD2 (5 bases). The V gene lost 3 bases and the J gene lost 0 bases, with 6 bases spanning the gap. The CDR3 has 13 amino acids. The germline V gene encodes CDR1 LNHNV and CDR2 YYDKDF (reference sequence). The DNA for the CDR3 is TGTGCCACCAGCAGGAGCGGCTCCTACGAGCAGTACTTC. It specifies CATSRSGSYEQYF.

This chain joins TRBV10-3 and TRBJ2-7; D perhaps matches TRBD2 (5 bases). In germline, CDR1 is ENHRY, CDR2 SYGVKD. The ends were cut back, 8 bases at V and 2 bases at J, with 19 bases in the middle. The CDR3 is made up of 15 amino acids. The CDR3 sequence is CAIGGLAPGTYEQYF. The CDR3 coding sequence is TGTGCCATCGGAGGCCTGGCACCAGGAACCTACGAGCAGTACTTC.